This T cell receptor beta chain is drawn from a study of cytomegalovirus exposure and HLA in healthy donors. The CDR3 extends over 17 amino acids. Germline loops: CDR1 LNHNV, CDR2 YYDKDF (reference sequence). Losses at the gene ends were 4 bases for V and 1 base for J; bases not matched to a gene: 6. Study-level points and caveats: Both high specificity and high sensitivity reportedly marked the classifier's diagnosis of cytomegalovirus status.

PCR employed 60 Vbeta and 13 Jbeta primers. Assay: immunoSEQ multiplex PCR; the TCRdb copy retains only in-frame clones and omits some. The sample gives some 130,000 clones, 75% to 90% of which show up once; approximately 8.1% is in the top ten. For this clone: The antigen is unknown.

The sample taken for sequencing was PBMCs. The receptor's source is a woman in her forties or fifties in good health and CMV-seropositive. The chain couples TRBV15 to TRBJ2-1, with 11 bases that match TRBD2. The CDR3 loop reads CATSKGTSGKSYNEQFF. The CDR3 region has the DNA TGTGCCACCAGCAAAGGGACTAGCGGAAAATCCTACAATGAGCAGTTCTTC.